The 32 T cell receptor beta chains presented below share a single source sample, sequenced in a study of blood T cell repertoires in COVID-19. The method was immunoSEQ multiplex PCR; TCRdb's version includes in-frame clones alone and lacks a portion of them. The sample has 120,000 to 150,000 clones; around 80% are singletons. Sequenced sample: peripheral blood. The receptors here all came from a human donor in a cohort sampled during active COVID-19.

The chain joins TRBV11-3 to TRBJ1-6, with a possible D match to TRBD1 (6 bases). The CDR3 has 17 residues. Trimming removed 1 base at V and 5 bases at J, with 15 bases between. Germline V gene sequence: CDR1 SGHNT, CDR2 YENEEA. CDR3 loop: CASSLALGARNNSPLHF. The CDR3 coding sequence is TGTGCCAGCAGCTTAGCCCTGGGGGCGCGGAATAATTCACCCCTCCACTTT.

This clone was counted between two and nine times. V usage is TRBV5-5 and J usage is TRBJ2-3, with D possibly being TRBD1 (5 bases). Germline CDR1 is SGHKS and CDR2 is YYEKEE (reference sequence). The V end was cut by 0 bases, the J end by 4 bases, with 12 bases between. This CDR3 spans 15 amino acids. The CDR3 sequence: CASSLEGIEADTQYF. The CDR3 coding sequence is TGTGCCAGCAGCTTGGAGGGGATAGAGGCAGATACGCAGTATTTT.

The CDR3 region is CSVEEVGSPYGYTF. In DNA, the CDR3 is TGCAGCGTTGAAGAGGTGGGCAGCCCTTATGGCTACACCTTC. The V and J genes are TRBV29-1 and TRBJ1-2; D is uncertain. From germline, CDR1 is SQVTM and CDR2 ANQGSEA. The CDR3 sequence is 14 residues long. V was trimmed by 0 bases and J by 5 bases, leaving 13 bases between them. The full variable domain, in which reference TRBV29-1 and TRBJ1-2 provide the parts outside the CDR3, is SAVISQKPSRDICQRGTSLTIQCQVDSQVTMMFWYRQQPGQSLTLIATANQGSEATYESGFVIDKFPISRPNLTFSTLTVSNMSPEDSSIYLCSVEEVGSPYGYTFGSGTRLTVV.

On this clone: The junction departs from germline at one end; a sequencing error may be responsible. Here the CDR3 reads CASSLAGGQTGELFF. CDR3 DNA sequence: TGTGCCAGCAGTTTAGCGGGGGGGCAAACCGGGGAGCTGTTTTTT. The chain combines TRBV7-2 with TRBJ2-2, with 11 bases lining up with TRBD2. The CDR3 has 15 amino acids. CDR1 is SGHTA, CDR2 FQGNSA, per germline.

The table lists this clone with a few counts. Here the CDR3 DNA reads TGTGCCAGCAGTCCCTACCAGGGAACTGAAGCTTTCTTT. This translates into CASSPYQGTEAFF. The chain carries TRBV28 and TRBJ1-1; a weak D match, TRBD1 (5 bases). CDR3 length equals 13 residues. Trimming pared 5 bases from V and 5 bases from J, leaving 12 bases between. The V gene's germline CDR1 is MDHEN and CDR2 SYDVKM.

The V call is TRBV11-1, the J call TRBJ2-3; 10 positions agree with TRBD1. With 5 bases clipped from V and 5 bases from J, the junction kept 10 bases outside the gene matches. The CDR3 runs 16 residues. From germline, CDR1 is SGHAT and CDR2 FQDESV (reference sequence). In DNA form, the CDR3 reads TGTGCCAGCAGCCGACCCCGGACAGGGGGTGTAGATACGCAGTATTTT. Translated, it gives CASSRPRTGGVDTQYF. Using reference TRBV11-1 and TRBJ2-3 for the parts outside the CDR3, the full variable domain is EAEVAQSPRYKITEKSQAVAFWCDPISGHATLYWYRQILGQGPELLVQFQDESVVDDSQLPKDRFSAERLKGVDSTLKIQPAELGDSAMYLCASSRPRTGGVDTQYFGPGTRLTVL.

This chain joins TRBV6-1 and TRBJ2-7; 9 nucleotides agree with TRBD1. The CDR3 spans 17 residues. Germline assignment: CDR1 MNHNS and CDR2 SASEGT. The junction had 11 bases not matched to a gene; V was cut back by 3 bases and J by 2 bases. CDR3 region: CASSDQIWDRDPYEQYF. The CDR3 DNA reads TGTGCCAGCAGTGATCAGATCTGGGACAGGGACCCCTACGAGCAGTACTTC.

The rearrangement joins TRBV4-1 to TRBJ1-1; maybe TRBD1 (5 bases). The length of the CDR3 is 14 residues. The ends were cut back, 4 bases at V and 3 bases at J, with 12 bases in the middle. Germline assignment: CDR1 MGHRA and CDR2 YSYEKL. For the CDR3, the DNA is TGCGCCAGCAGCCCCGCGGGGGGTTACACTGAAGCTTTCTTT. Protein product: CASSPAGGYTEAFF.

The chain combines TRBV7-2 with TRBJ2-7, with TRBD1 matching over 10 bases. The length of the CDR3 is 15 residues. With 4 bases clipped from V and 0 bases from J, the junction kept 3 bases outside the gene matches. The germline gives CDR1 SGHTA, CDR2 FQGNSA. DNA for the CDR3: TGTGCCAGCAGCTCGGGACAGGGGAGCTCCTACGAGCAGTACTTC. Translation: CASSSGQGSSYEQYF.

This clone was detected only once. The V call is TRBV30, the J call TRBJ2-7; 8 bases fit TRBD2. CDR3 size: 14 residues. J was trimmed by 0 bases and V by 4 bases; bases with no gene match: 5. Germline V lookup: CDR1 GTSNPN, CDR2 SVGIG (reference sequence). The CDR3 DNA follows: TGTGCCTGGACGGGGACTAGTGTCTCCTACGAGCAGTACTTC. Its protein product is CAWTGTSVSYEQYF.

V gene TRBV7-9 combines with J gene TRBJ1-1; TRBD1 might be the D (6 bases). The CDR3 is 16 residues long. Germline-derived CDR1 and CDR2 are SEHNR and FQNEAQ (reference sequence). The V end lost 4 bases, the J end lost 0 bases, and 15 bases lay between the germline ends. DNA of the CDR3: TGTGCCAGCAGCTCAAGAAGAACAGGGCTGAACACTGAAGCTTTCTTT. It translates to CASSSRRTGLNTEAFF.

V usage is TRBV4-3 and J usage is TRBJ1-2; 10 bases are shared with TRBD1. The V gene's germline CDR1 is LGHNA and CDR2 YSLEER. This CDR3 contains 14 residues. J lost 6 bases, V lost 3 bases, and 4 bases had no gene match. The CDR3 here is CASSQAGTGDGYTF. CDR3 DNA: TGCGCCAGCAGCCAGGCTGGGACAGGGGATGGCTACACCTTC.

Notes on this clone: One junction end disagrees with the germline gene, perhaps due to a read error. This chain links TRBV4-3 with TRBJ1-6; D possibly corresponds to TRBD1 (5 bases). Germline V CDR1 and CDR2: LGHNA, YSLEER. This CDR3 is 14 amino acids long. The CDR3 here is CASSLTQTDSPLHF. In DNA form, the CDR3 reads TGCGCCAGCAGTCTAACCCAGACAGATTCCCCCCTCCACTTT.

The V gene is TRBV28, the J gene TRBJ1-1, with 7 bases fitting TRBD1. CDR1 is MDHEN and CDR2 is SYDVKM in the germline V gene. This CDR3 contains 14 residues. V lost 5 bases and J lost 5; bases outside the gene matches: 8. The CDR3 DNA reads TGTGCCAGCAGTACCTCAGGGGGAAGGACTGAAGCTTTCTTT. Its protein product is CASSTSGGRTEAFF. The entire variable domain, with the rest obtained from reference TRBV28 and TRBJ1-1, is as follows: DVKVTQSSRYLVKRTGEKVFLECVQDMDHENMFWYRQDPGLGLRLIYFSYDVKMKEKGDIPEGYSVSREKKERFSLILESASTNQTSMYLCASSTSGGRTEAFFGQGTRLTVV.

This chain connects TRBV4-3 to TRBJ1-4; D uncertain. Germline CDR1 and CDR2: LGHNA and YSLEER. V was pared by 4 bases and J by 0 bases, with 9 bases between. The CDR3 length is 15 residues. The CDR3: CASSLSDSTNEKLFF. CDR3 coding DNA: TGCGCCAGCAGCCTCTCAGATTCAACTAATGAAAAACTGTTTTTT.

This clone came up once. As DNA, the CDR3 is TGCGCCAGCAGCACCGGGACAGGGGCCTCTGGAAACACCATATATTTT. This codes for CASSTGTGASGNTIYF. The genes are TRBV5-1 and TRBJ1-3; 10 bases agree with TRBD1. Germline lookup yields CDR1 SGHRS and CDR2 YFSETQ. This CDR3 has 16 amino acids. Trimming took 4 bases from V and 0 from J; bases not matched to a gene: 4.

The chain uses TRBV5-6 and TRBJ2-5; 10 nucleotides align to TRBD1. Per the germline V gene, CDR1 is SGHDT and CDR2 is YYEEEE. Trimming removed 4 bases from V and 5 bases from J; junction bases left unmatched: 14. The CDR3 extends over 17 amino acids. Written as DNA, the CDR3 is TGTGCCAGCAGCCCCCGCCCGGGGACAGGGGTGGGGGAGACCCAGTACTTC. It codes for CASSPRPGTGVGETQYF.

The chain has TRBV29-1 and TRBJ2-7; 7 bases match TRBD1. Trimming at V came to 0 bases and at J to 3 bases, leaving 8 bases not matched to a gene. Germline CDR1 is SQVTM and CDR2 is ANQGSEA. This CDR3 has 15 residues. The CDR3 loop reads CSVEDRGQYYYEQYF. The CDR3 nucleotides are TGCAGCGTTGAAGACCGGGGACAGTACTACTACGAGCAGTACTTC.

The chain recombines TRBV5-1 with TRBJ1-2; TRBD1 might be the D (5 bases). Germline-derived CDR1 and CDR2 are SGHRS and YFSETQ. CDR3 length equals 14 residues. Trimming pared 6 bases from V and 4 bases from J, leaving 16 bases between. The chain's CDR3 is CASTTPGTAYGYTF. CDR3 nucleotides: TGCGCCAGCACTACCCCCGGGACTGCCTATGGCTACACCTTC.

The chain links TRBV19 to TRBJ1-1; 7 bases fit TRBD1. Germline CDR1 and CDR2: LNHDA and SQIVND (reference sequence). Trimming removed 6 bases from V and 2 bases from J; junction bases left unmatched: 12. The CDR3 is made up of 16 amino acids. The CDR3: CASSEAPGQANTEAFF. The CDR3 region has the DNA TGTGCCAGTAGCGAGGCCCCCGGACAGGCAAACACTGAAGCTTTCTTT.

This clone was seen a few times. The chain employs TRBV27 and TRBJ1-2; tentative D call: TRBD1 (5 bases). Trimming stripped 2 bases from V and 6 bases from J, with 7 bases between. The CDR3 loop spans 12 amino acids. The germline gives CDR1 MNHEY, CDR2 SMNVEV (reference sequence). CDR3 DNA: TGTGCCAGCAGTTTACGGGGGGATGGCTACACCTTC. Amino acids: CASSLRGDGYTF.

This chain connects TRBV3-1 (or the pseudogene TRBV3-2) to TRBJ2-3, with TRBD2 matching over 13 bases. The germline gives CDR1 LGHDT, CDR2 YNNKEL (reference sequence). V lost 6 bases to trimming and J lost 1 base; unmatched junction nucleotides: 13. CDR3 length equals 19 residues. The CDR3 region is CASRPRRTSGGRGTDTQYF. The CDR3 bases are TGTGCCAGCAGGCCCCGGAGGACTAGCGGGGGCCGTGGCACAGATACGCAGTATTTT.

This chain links TRBV30 with TRBJ2-3; 8 nucleotides line up with TRBD2. Germline V gene lookup returns CDR1 GTSNPN and CDR2 SVGIG (reference sequence). Trimming cost V 8 bases and J 6 bases; bases outside gene matches: 7. The CDR3 has 12 residues. Written as DNA, the CDR3 is TGTGCCCGGGGGGGCCATGGGGATACGCAGTATTTT. As protein: CARGGHGDTQYF.

This chain joins TRBV20-1 and TRBJ2-2, with TRBD2 matching 8 bases. The CDR3 spans 14 residues. The trim removed 3 bases at V and 3 bases at J, leaving 3 bases unmatched. Germline V CDR1 and CDR2: DFQATT, SNEGSKA (reference sequence). This CDR3 is CSASRRGDTGELFF. The CDR3 nucleotides are TGCAGTGCTAGTAGGCGGGGGGACACCGGGGAGCTGTTTTTT.

This rearrangement joins TRBV4-1 to TRBJ1-4; D unclear. Germline-derived CDR1 and CDR2 are MGHRA and YSYEKL. The germline V and J ends were trimmed by 0 bases and 4 bases, with 9 bases remaining between them. This CDR3 contains 15 residues. CDR3 protein: CASSQDRRHNEKLFF. CDR3 coding DNA: TGCGCCAGCAGCCAAGATAGGAGGCATAATGAAAAACTGTTTTTT.

The V gene is TRBV6-5, the J gene TRBJ1-1; 7 bases are shared with TRBD1. Per germline, CDR1 MNHEY and CDR2 SVGAGI. V trimming: 11 bases; J trimming: 4 bases; junction bases outside the gene matches: 10. The CDR3 spans 13 residues. CDR3 sequence (DNA): TGTGCCGCCCACAGGGGCTCGGGCACTGAAGCTTTCTTT. Residues: CAAHRGSGTEAFF.

This chain uses TRBV7-2 with TRBJ2-4; 8 bases map to TRBD1. V dropped 5 bases and J dropped 2; count of bases not matched to a gene: 8. Germline lookup yields CDR1 SGHTA and CDR2 FQGNSA. This CDR3 is 16 amino acids long. CDR3 nucleotides: TGTGCCAGCAGCAGAAGGACAGGGCTCTCCAAAAACATTCAGTACTTC. This encodes CASSRRTGLSKNIQYF.

This clone was found a few times. The gene calls are TRBV11-2 and TRBJ1-2; a possible D gene is TRBD1 (5 bases). V was shortened by 5 bases and J by 2 bases, with 18 bases between the two germline ends. This CDR3 is 16 amino acids long. In germline, CDR1 is SGHAT, CDR2 FQNNGV. CDR3 residues: CASSPRLLGANYGYTF. CDR3 nucleotides: TGTGCCAGCAGCCCGCGTCTCTTAGGGGCCAACTATGGCTACACCTTC.

V usage is TRBV7-2 and J usage is TRBJ2-7, with TRBD2 as a possible D gene (6 bases). From germline, CDR1 is SGHTA and CDR2 FQGNSA. V lost 1 base to trimming and J lost 1 base, with 11 bases between them. The CDR3 totals 15 residues. CDR3 residues: CASSLEDGTSYEQYF. The CDR3 DNA is TGTGCCAGCAGCTTAGAGGACGGGACTTCCTACGAGCAGTACTTC.

This clone was observed a single time. V usage is TRBV7-8 and J usage is TRBJ2-7; D remains unclear. Trimming shortened V by 0 bases and J by 5 bases, and 11 bases separated the two germline ends. CDR1 is SGHVS, CDR2 FQNEAQ, per germline. The CDR3 runs 14 residues. The CDR3 loop reads CASSLARVNHEQYF. The CDR3 nucleotides are TGTGCCAGCAGCTTAGCTCGGGTCAACCACGAGCAGTACTTC.

V is TRBV5-4 and J is TRBJ2-2, with 7 bases lining up with TRBD2. The CDR3 has 15 amino acids. The germline CDR1 and CDR2 sequences are SGHNT and YYREEE (reference sequence). V gave up 4 bases and J gave up 5 bases; unmatched junction bases: 8. CDR3 nucleotide sequence: TGTGCCAGCAGCGCTGTAGGGAGGGAAACCGGGGAGCTGTTTTTT. Protein: CASSAVGRETGELFF.

The chain employs TRBV19 and TRBJ2-5, with D possibly matching TRBD1 (7 bases). Deletions cut 6 bases from V and 3 bases from J, with 14 bases between. Germline CDR1 LNHDA, CDR2 SQIVND (reference sequence). The CDR3 consists of 14 residues. The DNA for the CDR3 is TGTGCCAGTAGGCCCAGGGGGGTCGAAGAGACCCAGTACTTC. Its translation is CASRPRGVEETQYF.